This paragraph covers one TCR beta chain sequence. CDR3 size: 15 residues. CDR1 and CDR2 (germline): WNHNN, SYGVQD (reference sequence). V lost 5 bases, J lost 7 bases, and 5 bases stayed unmatched. This sample was included in a study of blood T cell repertoires in COVID-19. Looking at the study overall: Samples representing acute and convalescent COVID-19 were sourced from the United States, Italy and Spain. From T cells, B-cell-depleted T cells, or PBMCs came the material, which was cDNA or gDNA.

The repertoire was sequenced with immunoSEQ multiplex PCR; TCRdb's copy has only in-frame clones and lacks some. The table records about 95,000 clones, around 89% of them present only once. Material: peripheral blood. This sequence was found in a man aged 45-60 years with COVID-19, enrolled during active disease. This sequence joins TRBV10-1 and TRBJ1-6, with 10 nucleotides matching TRBD1. For the CDR3, the DNA is TGCGCCAGCAGTCGGGGACAGGGGTTGAATTCACCCCTCCACTTT. It codes for CASSRGQGLNSPLHF.